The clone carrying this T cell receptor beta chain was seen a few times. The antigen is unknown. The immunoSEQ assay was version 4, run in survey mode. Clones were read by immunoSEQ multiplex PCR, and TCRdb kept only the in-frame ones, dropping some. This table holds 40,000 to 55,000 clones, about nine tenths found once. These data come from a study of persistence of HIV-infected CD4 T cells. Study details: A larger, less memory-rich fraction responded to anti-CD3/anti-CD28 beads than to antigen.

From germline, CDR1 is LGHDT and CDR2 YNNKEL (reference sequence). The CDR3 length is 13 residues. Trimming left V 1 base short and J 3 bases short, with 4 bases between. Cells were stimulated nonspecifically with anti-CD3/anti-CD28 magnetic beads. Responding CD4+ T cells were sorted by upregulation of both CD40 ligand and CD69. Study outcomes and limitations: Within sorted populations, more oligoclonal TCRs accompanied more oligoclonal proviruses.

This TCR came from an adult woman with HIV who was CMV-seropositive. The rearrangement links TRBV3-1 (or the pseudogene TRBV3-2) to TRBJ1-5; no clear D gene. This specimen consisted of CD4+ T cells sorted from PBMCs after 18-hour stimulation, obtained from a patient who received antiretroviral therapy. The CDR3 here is CASSQGANQPQHF. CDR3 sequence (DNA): TGTGCCAGCAGCCAAGGGGCCAATCAGCCCCAGCATTTT.